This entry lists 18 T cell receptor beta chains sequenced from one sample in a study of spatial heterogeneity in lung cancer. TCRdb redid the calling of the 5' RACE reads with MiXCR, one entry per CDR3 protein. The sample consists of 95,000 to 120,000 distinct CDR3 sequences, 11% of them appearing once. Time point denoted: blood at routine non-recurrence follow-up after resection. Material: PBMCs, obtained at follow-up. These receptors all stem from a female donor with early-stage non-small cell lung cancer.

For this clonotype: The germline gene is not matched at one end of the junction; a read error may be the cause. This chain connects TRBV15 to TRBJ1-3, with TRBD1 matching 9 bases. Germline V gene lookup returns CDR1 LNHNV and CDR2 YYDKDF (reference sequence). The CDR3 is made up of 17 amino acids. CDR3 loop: CATRRGDRVLAGNTIYF. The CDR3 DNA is TGTGCCACCAGGAGAGGGGACAGGGTATTGGCTGGAAACACCATATATTTT.

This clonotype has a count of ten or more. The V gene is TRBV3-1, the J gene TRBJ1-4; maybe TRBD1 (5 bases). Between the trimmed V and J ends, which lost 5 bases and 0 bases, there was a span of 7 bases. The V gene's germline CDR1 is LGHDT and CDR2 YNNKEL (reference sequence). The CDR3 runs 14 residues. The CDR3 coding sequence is TGTGCCAGCAGCGACAGAACAACTAATGAAAAACTGTTTTTT. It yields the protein CASSDRTTNEKLFF.

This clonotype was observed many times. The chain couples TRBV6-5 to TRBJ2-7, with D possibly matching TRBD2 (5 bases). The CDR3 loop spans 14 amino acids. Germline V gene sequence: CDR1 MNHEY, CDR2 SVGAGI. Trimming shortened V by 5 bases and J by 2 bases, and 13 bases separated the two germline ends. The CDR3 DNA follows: TGTGCCAGCAGTCCCCGGGGTCTCACCTACGAGCAGTACGTC. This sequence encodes CASSPRGLTYEQYV.

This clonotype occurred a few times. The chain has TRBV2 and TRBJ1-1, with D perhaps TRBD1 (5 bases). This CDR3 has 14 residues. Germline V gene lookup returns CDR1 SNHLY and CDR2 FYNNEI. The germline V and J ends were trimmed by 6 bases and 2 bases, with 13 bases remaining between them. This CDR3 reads CASRGTGGNTEAFF. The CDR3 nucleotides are TGTGCCAGCAGAGGGACGGGAGGAAACACTGAAGCTTTCTTT.

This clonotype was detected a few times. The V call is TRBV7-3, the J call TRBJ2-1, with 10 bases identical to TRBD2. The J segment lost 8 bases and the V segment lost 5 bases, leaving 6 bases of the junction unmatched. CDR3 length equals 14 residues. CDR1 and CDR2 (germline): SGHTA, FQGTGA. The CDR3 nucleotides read TGTGCCAGCAGCCCGGGACTAGCGTCCCATGAGCAGTTCTTC. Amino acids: CASSPGLASHEQFF.

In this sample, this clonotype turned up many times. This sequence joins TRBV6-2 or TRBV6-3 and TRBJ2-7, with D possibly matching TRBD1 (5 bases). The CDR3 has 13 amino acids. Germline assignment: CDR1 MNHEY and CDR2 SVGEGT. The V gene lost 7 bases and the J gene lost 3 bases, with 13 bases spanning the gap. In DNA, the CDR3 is TGTGCCAGCACCCAGGATCAGGGCTACGAGCAGTACGTC. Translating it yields CASTQDQGYEQYV.

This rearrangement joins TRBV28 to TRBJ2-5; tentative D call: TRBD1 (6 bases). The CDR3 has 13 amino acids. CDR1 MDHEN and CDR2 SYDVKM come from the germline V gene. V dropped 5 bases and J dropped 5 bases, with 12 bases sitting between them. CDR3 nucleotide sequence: TGTGCCAGCAGTCCCACAGGGACGGAGACCCAGTACTTC. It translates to CASSPTGTETQYF.

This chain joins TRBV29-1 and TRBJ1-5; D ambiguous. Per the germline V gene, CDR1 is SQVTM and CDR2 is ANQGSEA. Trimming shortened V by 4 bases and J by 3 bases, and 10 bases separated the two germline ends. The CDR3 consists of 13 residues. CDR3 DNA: TGCAGCGTTGTGGACGGAAACAATCAGCCCCAGCATTTT. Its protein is CSVVDGNNQPQHF.

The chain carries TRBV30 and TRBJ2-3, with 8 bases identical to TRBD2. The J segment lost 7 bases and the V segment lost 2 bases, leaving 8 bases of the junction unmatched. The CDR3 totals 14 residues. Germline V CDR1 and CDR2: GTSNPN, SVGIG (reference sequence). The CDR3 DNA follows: TGTGCCTGGAGTACCAGTAGCGGGATGAATACGCAGTATTTT. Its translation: CAWSTSSGMNTQYF.

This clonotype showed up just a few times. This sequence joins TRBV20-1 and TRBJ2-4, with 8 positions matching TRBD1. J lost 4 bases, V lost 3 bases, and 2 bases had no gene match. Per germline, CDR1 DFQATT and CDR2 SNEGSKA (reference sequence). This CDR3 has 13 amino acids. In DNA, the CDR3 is TGCAGTGCTAGTGGGACAGGAAAAAACATTCAGTACTTC. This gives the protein CSASGTGKNIQYF.

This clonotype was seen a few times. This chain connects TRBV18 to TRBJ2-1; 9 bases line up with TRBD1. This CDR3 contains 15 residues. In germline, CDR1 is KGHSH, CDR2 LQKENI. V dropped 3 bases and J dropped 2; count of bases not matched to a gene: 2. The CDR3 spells CASSPGQGTYNEQFF. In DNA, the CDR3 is TGTGCCAGCTCACCGGGACAGGGAACCTACAATGAGCAGTTCTTC. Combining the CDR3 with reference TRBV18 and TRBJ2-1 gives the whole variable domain NAGVMQNPRHLVRRRGQEARLRCSPMKGHSHVYWYRQLPEEGLKFMVYLQKENIIDESGMPKERFSAEFPKEGPSILRIQQVVRGDSAAYFCASSPGQGTYNEQFFGPGTRLTVL.

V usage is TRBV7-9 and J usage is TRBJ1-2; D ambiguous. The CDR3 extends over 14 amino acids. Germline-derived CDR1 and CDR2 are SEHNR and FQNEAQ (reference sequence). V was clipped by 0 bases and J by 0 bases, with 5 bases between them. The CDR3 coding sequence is TGTGCCAGCAGCTTAGCGAACACTAACTATGGCTACACCTTC. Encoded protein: CASSLANTNYGYTF.

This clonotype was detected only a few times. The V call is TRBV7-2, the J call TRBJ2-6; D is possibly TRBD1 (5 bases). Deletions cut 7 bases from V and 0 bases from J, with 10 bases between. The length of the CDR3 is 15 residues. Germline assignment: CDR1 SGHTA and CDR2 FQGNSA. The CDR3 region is CASTRQSSGANVLTF. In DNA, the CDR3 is TGTGCCAGCACCAGACAGAGCTCTGGGGCCAACGTCCTGACTTTC. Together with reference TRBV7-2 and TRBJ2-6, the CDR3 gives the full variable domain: GAGVSQSPSNKVTEKGKDVELRCDPISGHTALYWYRQSLGQGLEFLIYFQGNSAPDKSGLPSDRFSAERTGGSVSTLTIQRTQQEDSAVYLCASTRQSSGANVLTFGAGSRLTVL.

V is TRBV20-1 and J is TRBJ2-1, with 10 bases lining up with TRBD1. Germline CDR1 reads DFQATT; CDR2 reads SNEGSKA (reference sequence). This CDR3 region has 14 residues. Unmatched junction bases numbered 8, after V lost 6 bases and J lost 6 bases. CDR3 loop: CSAKTGTGVNEQFF. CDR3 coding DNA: TGCAGTGCAAAAACCGGGACAGGGGTCAATGAGCAGTTCTTC.

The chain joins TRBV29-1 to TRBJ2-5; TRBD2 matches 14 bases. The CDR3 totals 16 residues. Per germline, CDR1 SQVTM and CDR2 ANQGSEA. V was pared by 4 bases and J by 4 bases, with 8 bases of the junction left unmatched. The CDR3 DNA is TGCAGCGTTGTGGGACTAGCGGGAGCAAGGGGAGAGACCCAGTACTTC. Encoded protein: CSVVGLAGARGETQYF.

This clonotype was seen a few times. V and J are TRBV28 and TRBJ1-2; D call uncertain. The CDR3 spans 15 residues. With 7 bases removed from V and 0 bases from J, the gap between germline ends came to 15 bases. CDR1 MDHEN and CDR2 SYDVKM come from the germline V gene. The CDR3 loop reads CASKTPDGANYGYTF. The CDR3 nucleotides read TGTGCCAGCAAAACACCGGACGGTGCTAACTATGGCTACACCTTC.

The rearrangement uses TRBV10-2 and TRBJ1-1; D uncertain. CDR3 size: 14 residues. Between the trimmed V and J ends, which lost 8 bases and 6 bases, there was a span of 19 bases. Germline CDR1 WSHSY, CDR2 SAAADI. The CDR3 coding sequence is TGCGCCAGCCAGGCCGAGCCCCCCCAAGCTGAAGCTTTCTTT. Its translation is CASQAEPPQAEAFF.

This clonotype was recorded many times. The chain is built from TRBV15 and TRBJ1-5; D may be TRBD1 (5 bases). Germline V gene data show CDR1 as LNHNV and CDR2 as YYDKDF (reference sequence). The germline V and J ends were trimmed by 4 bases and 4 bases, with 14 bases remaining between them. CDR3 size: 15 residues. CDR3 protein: CATSIGGASNQPQHF. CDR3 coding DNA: TGTGCCACCAGCATAGGAGGGGCGAGTAATCAGCCCCAGCATTTT.